This entry describes one T cell receptor (beta chain). Assay used: immunoSEQ multiplex PCR; TCRdb lists only in-frame clones, some missing. The profile shows about 400,000 clones, about 88% of them singletons. The CDR3 contains 14 residues. The V segment lost 6 bases and the J segment 1 base; nucleotides outside the gene matches: 4. Germline V lookup: CDR1 KGHSH, CDR2 LQKENI. This entry belongs to a study of Ad26.COV2.S vaccination and SARS-CoV-2 variants. Treatment noted: roughly 19 received Ad26.COV2.S at low or high dose, single or two shots; several received placebo; per-sample allocation not given. It was on day 63 after the first vaccine or placebo injection that samples were taken.

The receptor was derived from a person aged 18-60 years who received the Ad26.COV2.S COVID-19 vaccine or a placebo. Sequencing used peripheral blood, obtained in a trial of Ad26.COV2.S vaccine versus placebo. The J gene is TRBJ2-7, the V gene TRBV18, with TRBD1 identical over 9 bases. The CDR3 reads CASSRDRVSYEQYF. In nucleotides, the CDR3 is TGTGCCAGCTCCCGGGACAGGGTATCCTACGAGCAGTACTTC.